The clone carrying this T cell receptor beta chain was seen a few times. The sample comes from a study of cytomegalovirus exposure and HLA in healthy donors. Measured with immunoSEQ multiplex PCR; TCRdb has only the in-frame clones, and not every one. The repertoire holds about 71,000 clones, with roughly 94% as singletons. The receptor was isolated from a man younger than 35 in good health and CMV-seropositive. Sequencing was carried out using PBMCs.

The DNA for the CDR3 is TGTGCCAGCAGCTTAGTCTTCGGACAGTACAATGAGCAGTTCTTC. As protein: CASSLVFGQYNEQFF. The chain uses TRBV11-2 and TRBJ2-1; D is possibly TRBD1 (6 bases). V lost 1 base to trimming and J lost 4 bases, with 11 bases between them. From germline, CDR1 is SGHAT and CDR2 FQNNGV. The CDR3 spans 15 residues.